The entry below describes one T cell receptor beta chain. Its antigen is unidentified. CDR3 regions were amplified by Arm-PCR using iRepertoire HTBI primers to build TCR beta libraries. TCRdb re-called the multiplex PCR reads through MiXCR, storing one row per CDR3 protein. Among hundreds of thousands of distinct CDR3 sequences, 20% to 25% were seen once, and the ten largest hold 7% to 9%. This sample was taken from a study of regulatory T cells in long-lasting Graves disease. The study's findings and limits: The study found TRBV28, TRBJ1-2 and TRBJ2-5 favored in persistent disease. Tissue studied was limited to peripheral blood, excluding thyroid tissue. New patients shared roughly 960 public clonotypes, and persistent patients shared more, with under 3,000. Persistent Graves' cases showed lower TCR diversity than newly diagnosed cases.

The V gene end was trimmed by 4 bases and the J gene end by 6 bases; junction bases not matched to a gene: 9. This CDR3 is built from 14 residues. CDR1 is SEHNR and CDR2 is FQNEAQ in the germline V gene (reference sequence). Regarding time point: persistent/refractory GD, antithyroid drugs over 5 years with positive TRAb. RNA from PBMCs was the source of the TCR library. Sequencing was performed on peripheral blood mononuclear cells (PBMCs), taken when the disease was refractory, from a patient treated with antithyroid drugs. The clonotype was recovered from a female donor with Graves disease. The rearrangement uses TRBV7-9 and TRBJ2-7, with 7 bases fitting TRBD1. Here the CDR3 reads CASSWTGTASEQYF. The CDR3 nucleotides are TGTGCCAGCAGCTGGACCGGGACAGCAAGCGAGCAGTACTTC.